The sequence of this TCR beta chain was determined in a study of cytomegalovirus exposure and HLA in healthy donors. On the study more broadly: It was reported in a later analysis that the same platform had been used for the approximately 120 validation repertoires as for the approximately 670 first-cohort repertoires.

The repertoire was sequenced with immunoSEQ multiplex PCR; TCRdb's copy has only in-frame clones and lacks some. The table has more than 300,000 clones, just over 85% seen once. Findings and caveats of the study: There were a few CMV-associated chains whose specificity for CMV antigens was confirmed in vitro.

To note about this clone: Its specificity is not known.

This clonotype was sampled from a woman under 30 in good health and CMV-seronegative. The sample comprised PBMCs.

CDR3 in amino acids: CASSSLGTRNQPQHF. CDR3 coding DNA: TGTGCCAGCAGCTCTCTCGGGACTCGCAATCAGCCCCAGCATTTT. The V gene is TRBV5-8, the J gene TRBJ1-5; D is possibly TRBD1 (5 bases). The V gene lost 3 bases and the J gene lost 2 bases, with 12 bases spanning the gap. This CDR3 is 15 amino acids long. Per germline, CDR1 SGHTS and CDR2 YDEGEE.